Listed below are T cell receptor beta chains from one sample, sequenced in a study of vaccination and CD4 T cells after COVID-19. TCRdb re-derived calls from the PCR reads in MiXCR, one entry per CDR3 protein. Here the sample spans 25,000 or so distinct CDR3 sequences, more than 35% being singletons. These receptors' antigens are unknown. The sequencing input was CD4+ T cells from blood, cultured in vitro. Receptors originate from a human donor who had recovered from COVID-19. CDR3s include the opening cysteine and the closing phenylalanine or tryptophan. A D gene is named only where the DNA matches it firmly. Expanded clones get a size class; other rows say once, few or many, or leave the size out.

CDR3aa: CASTQSADLAAFTYEQYF
CDR3nt: TGTGCCAGCACCCAATCGGCAGACCTAGCGGCCTTTACTTACGAGCAGTACTTC
len: 18
d_gene: TRBD2
j_gene: TRBJ2-7
v_gene: TRBV6-1
abundance: -

CDR3aa: CASSSGTVLETQYF
CDR3nt: TGTGCCAGCAGTTCCGGGACGGTCCTCGAGACCCAGTACTTC
len: 14
d_gene: -
j_gene: TRBJ2-5
v_gene: TRBV28
abundance: few

CDR3aa: CASSSANTGLYGYTF
CDR3nt: TGTGCCAGCAGTTCCGCGAACACAGGGCTCTATGGCTACACCTTC
len: 15
d_gene: -
j_gene: TRBJ1-2
v_gene: TRBV28
abundance: -

CDR3aa: CATSPNRVASHEQFF
CDR3nt: TGTGCCACCTCCCCTAACCGGGTAGCGAGCCATGAGCAGTTCTTC
len: 15
d_gene: -
j_gene: TRBJ2-1
v_gene: TRBV27
abundance: -

CDR3aa: CASSPRTGLAKNIQYF
CDR3nt: TGTGCCAGCAGCCCACGGACAGGGCTAGCCAAAAACATTCAGTACTTC
len: 16
d_gene: TRBD1
j_gene: TRBJ2-4
v_gene: TRBV7-8
abundance: -

CDR3aa: CSASGSGANVLTF
CDR3nt: TGCAGTGCTAGTGGCTCTGGGGCCAACGTCCTGACTTTC
len: 13
d_gene: -
j_gene: TRBJ2-6
v_gene: TRBV20-1
abundance: -

CDR3aa: CASSLLAGPLYEQYF
CDR3nt: TGTGCCAGCAGCTTACTGGCCGGGCCCCTCTACGAGCAGTACTTC
len: 15
d_gene: -
j_gene: TRBJ2-7
v_gene: TRBV11-3
abundance: -

CDR3aa: CATSDGQGAGQYF
CDR3nt: TGTGCCACCAGTGATGGACAGGGGGCAGGGCAGTACTTC
len: 13
d_gene: TRBD1
j_gene: TRBJ2-7
v_gene: TRBV24-1
abundance: few

CDR3aa: CASSSLLQETQYF
CDR3nt: TGTGCCAGCAGCTCACTCCTCCAAGAGACCCAGTACTTC
len: 13
d_gene: -
j_gene: TRBJ2-5
v_gene: TRBV7-9
abundance: -

CDR3aa: CASSYRTSGTDTQYF
CDR3nt: TGTGCCAGCAGTTACAGGACTAGCGGCACAGATACGCAGTATTTT
len: 15
d_gene: TRBD2
j_gene: TRBJ2-3
v_gene: TRBV6-5
abundance: -

CDR3aa: CSASSGGYEQYF
CDR3nt: TGCAGTGCTAGTTCAGGGGGATACGAGCAGTACTTC
len: 12
d_gene: TRBD1
j_gene: TRBJ2-7
v_gene: TRBV20-1
abundance: -

CDR3aa: CASSLVRVPDTQYF
CDR3nt: TGTGCCAGCAGCTTGGTTCGTGTTCCAGATACGCAGTATTTT
len: 14
d_gene: -
j_gene: TRBJ2-3
v_gene: TRBV7-9
abundance: few

CDR3aa: CATTTGANNSPLHF
CDR3nt: TGTGCCACTACAACAGGGGCGAATAATTCACCCCTCCACTTT
len: 14
d_gene: TRBD1
j_gene: TRBJ1-6
v_gene: TRBV6-1
abundance: few

CDR3aa: CASSAGTVSPQETQYF
CDR3nt: TGTGCCAGCAGCGCCGGGACAGTCTCCCCGCAAGAGACCCAGTACTTC
len: 16
d_gene: TRBD1
j_gene: TRBJ2-5
v_gene: TRBV7-8
abundance: -

CDR3aa: CSGRSGSTDTQYF
CDR3nt: TGCAGTGGACGAAGCGGGAGCACAGATACGCAGTATTTT
len: 13
d_gene: -
j_gene: TRBJ2-3
v_gene: TRBV20-1
abundance: few

CDR3aa: CASSYSILAGVPRTQYF
CDR3nt: TGTGCCAGCAGTTACTCGATTCTAGCGGGGGTCCCAAGGACCCAGTACTTC
len: 17
d_gene: TRBD2
j_gene: TRBJ2-5
v_gene: TRBV6-5
abundance: -

CDR3aa: CASSRTSGRETQYF
CDR3nt: TGTGCCAGCAGCAGGACTAGCGGAAGGGAGACCCAGTACTTC
len: 14
d_gene: TRBD2
j_gene: TRBJ2-5
v_gene: TRBV27
abundance: few

CDR3aa: CASSSIERLYEQYF
CDR3nt: TGTGCCAGTAGTTCCATAGAAAGACTCTACGAGCAGTACTTC
len: 14
d_gene: -
j_gene: TRBJ2-7
v_gene: TRBV19
abundance: -

CDR3aa: CASSATGAVYGYTF
CDR3nt: TGTGCCAGCAGCGCAACAGGGGCCGTTTATGGCTACACCTTC
len: 14
d_gene: TRBD1
j_gene: TRBJ1-2
v_gene: TRBV7-2
abundance: few

CDR3aa: CASSQDTTRGLAGGAVTDTQYF
CDR3nt: TGTGCCAGCAGCCAAGATACGACTAGGGGACTAGCGGGAGGGGCCGTCACAGATACGCAGTATTTT
len: 22
d_gene: TRBD2
j_gene: TRBJ2-3
v_gene: TRBV4-2
abundance: few

CDR3aa: CASSPELGRPQHF
CDR3nt: TGCGCCAGCAGCCCGGAGCTGGGTCGGCCCCAGCATTTT
len: 13
d_gene: -
j_gene: TRBJ1-5
v_gene: TRBV5-1
abundance: -

CDR3aa: CASSLAEGYEQYF
CDR3nt: TGTGCCAGCAGCTTAGCGGAGGGTTACGAGCAGTACTTC
len: 13
d_gene: -
j_gene: TRBJ2-7
v_gene: TRBV7-2
abundance: -

CDR3aa: CASSQVANYGYTF
CDR3nt: TGCGCCAGCAGCCAAGTAGCTAACTATGGCTACACCTTC
len: 13
d_gene: -
j_gene: TRBJ1-2
v_gene: TRBV4-1
abundance: few